The entry below gives a single T cell receptor (beta chain) sequence along with its context. Its antigen is undetermined. This sample is part of a study of response to subunit inactivated influenza vaccine. The CDR3 spans 13 residues. The V gene lost 2 bases and the J gene lost 6 bases, with 11 bases spanning the gap. Looked up from germline, CDR1 is MNHEY and CDR2 is SVGEGT. TCRdb reprocessed the RT-PCR reads with MiXCR, giving one entry per CDR3 protein. The table records about half a million distinct CDR3 sequences, approximately 11% of them present only once. Study-level points and caveats: Authors suggested few new T cells are recruited by each seasonal influenza vaccination.

Sequenced material: PBMCs from blood, taken roughly 45 days after vaccination. The TCR sequence derives from a man aged 45-60 years who received an inactivated influenza vaccine. This chain links TRBV6-2 or TRBV6-3 with TRBJ2-7; weak D call: TRBD1 (6 bases). The CDR3 region has the DNA TGTGCCAGCAGTTACAACCCAGGGGTCGAGCAGTACTTC. It specifies CASSYNPGVEQYF.